This entry describes one TCR beta chain. Its antigen remains unknown. In the PCR, 60 Vbeta and 13 Jbeta primers were used. This table comes from immunoSEQ multiplex PCR, and its TCRdb copy is limited to in-frame clones, with some not included. The sample consists of some 180,000 clones, 80% of them appearing once. Germline V gene data show CDR1 as SGDLS and CDR2 as YYNGEE. The CDR3 length is 16 residues. Trimming left V 1 base short and J 2 bases short, with 13 bases between. This sample was included in a study of cytomegalovirus exposure and HLA in healthy donors. Study-level results: TCR beta sequences numbering some 17,000 were associated with HLA alleles at 0.05 false discovery rate in a later analysis. A later analysis reported that several of the most significant clusters appeared to be linked to common viral pathogens, among them Epstein-Barr virus. A likely sequencing artifact accounted for one observed cluster of highly shared sequence variants.

This clonotype originated in a woman between 25 and 40 years old in good health and CMV-seronegative. The chain combines TRBV9 with TRBJ2-1; tentatively, D is TRBD1 (5 bases). The source material was PBMCs. CDR3: CASSVPGHGAYNEQFF. In nucleotides, the CDR3 is TGTGCCAGCAGCGTACCAGGGCACGGCGCCTACAATGAGCAGTTCTTC.